The entry below gives a single T cell receptor (beta chain) sequence along with its context. The specificity of this receptor is unknown. Base quality data are lacking; no much larger clone is found one base away. For the CD8 naive samples, CD45RO-negative cells were positively selected for CCR7, yielding a CD45RA+CCR7+ population from which TemRA cells were excluded. The donors were healthy, HIV-negative adults who had no recently reported acute infections or vaccinations. All donors were Caucasian adults living in Nashville, Tennessee, USA. Blood was obtained by leukapheresis, after which PBMCs were separated by Ficoll-Histopaque density gradient centrifugation and cryopreserved in liquid nitrogen vapor phase. Analytical flow cytometry was used to check the purity and quantity of each magnetically sorted T cell population. Genomic DNA was isolated from each sorted fraction and quantified by UV absorbance on a Nanodrop 2000c.

Using the deep immunoSEQ assay, TCR CDR3 regions were amplified from genomic DNA by multiplex PCR. Genomic DNA extracted from each cell subset was distributed evenly over all wells of several immunoSEQ 96-well plates, and each plate served as one replicate. Each replicate PCR for sorted subsets received about 200 ng genomic DNA, equal to tens of thousands of T cell genomes. Purified libraries were measured with a Qubit 3.0 fluorometer, size-checked on a Bioanalyzer 2100, and measured again with the KAPA Library Quantification kit. Every immunoSEQ 96-well plate was sequenced on a dedicated single-read 150-cycle Illumina NextSeq 550 flow cell. The study's processing was this. Because only junctional sequences without quality scores were contained in the immunoSEQ output, filtering matching that applied to full-length reads could not be performed. To assign V/J genes and CDR3, sequences were annotated against IMGT germline references using PyIR, a Python wrapper for IgBLAST v1.9. Reads were removed for weak V/J assignments (E-value above 1e-6), missing CDR3, stop codons, out-of-frame junctions, or ambiguous translated residues. V3J clonotypes were defined by identical inferred V gene, J gene, and CDR3 amino acid sequence. To compute the percentage overlap between repertoires, the number of shared unique clonotypes was divided by the size of the smaller repertoire. RTK rarefaction, the Chao1 estimator, and Recon v2.1 estimates of unobserved clonotypes were used to assess repertoire richness. For all TCRbeta clonotypes obtained by the gDNA method from four donors, generation probabilities were computed with OLGA. TCRdb provides this immuneACCESS table in a form limited to in-frame rearrangements. Some clones are lacking; in checked studies, under half of them reflect an unresolved V gene, and why the rest are absent is not known. V, J and clone size derive from that table, while D and trimming were established from the DNA sequence. Within this sample are about 680,000 clones, with just over 90% of them counted one time only. The leading ten clones occupy approximately 25% of the sample.

Including cysteine and phenylalanine, the CDR3 has 16 amino acids. The sequence is cut down to CDR3 DNA, 48 bases in frame from base 1. V has 3 bases trimmed and J has 2 bases trimmed; junction bases matching no gene number 8. The germline V gene (reference sequence) specifies LNHNV as CDR1 and YYDKDF as CDR2. This entry belongs to a study of shared clonotypes between healthy human individuals (dated by TCRdb to about 2020). Background on the whole study: The cohort comprised two women and three men aged 18 to 49 years. To estimate repertoire size and how much clonotype sharing occurs between individuals, the study deeply sequenced the blood TCR repertoires of a handful of healthy adults. Between about 0.9 and 10 billion PBMCs per donor were obtained by leukapheresis. Different laboratories and diverse techniques were used to prepare libraries and sequence TCR repertoires, to increase sequencing depth and limit assay-specific biases. For each donor, CD4 naive and CD4 memory were each run on three plates, CD8 naive on two plates, and CD8 memory on one plate. Summary of the overall study and its limitations: Sharing across four donors was observed for approximately 5% of naive CD4, 3% to 4% of naive CD8, 2% to 2.5% of memory CD4, and roughly 0.43% of memory CD8 clonotypes. Incomplete sequencing was indicated by rarefaction of sorted-subset datasets, despite the large sequencing depth. Naive subsets generally had larger estimated clonotype richness than memory subsets. The genetic and exposure-history diversity represented was limited by the small number of donors. Sampling was restricted to blood, and TCR repertoires in tissue are likely to differ from TCR repertoires in blood. Higher generation probabilities were observed for clonotypes shared by all four sorted-subset donors than for non-shared clonotypes. Based on pairwise subsampling, the degree of clonotype sharing among donors was expected to be affected by sequencing depth.

The chain couples TRBV15 to TRBJ2-3, with 7 bases matching TRBD2. The sequence came from a man under 40 in good health. Input material: naive CD8+ T cells sorted from blood. In the paper's terms, the cell subset or site label means: CD45RA+CCR7+. This receptor carries the CDR3 CATSRPDGGFTDTQYF. DNA sequence: TGTGCCACCAGCAGGCCCGACGGGGGGTTCACAGATACGCAGTATTTT. Beyond the CDR3, the reference TRBV15 and TRBJ2-3 genes provide the residues; the full variable domain reads: DAMVIQNPRYQVTQFGKPVTLSCSQTLNHNVMYWYQQKSSQAPKLLFHYYDKDFNNEADTPDNFQSRRPNTSFCFLDIRSPGLGDTAMYLCATSRPDGGFTDTQYFGPGTRLTVL.